This T cell receptor (beta chain) was recorded in a study of OX40 agonist ivuxolimab in advanced cancers. At the level of the study: Patient treatment consisted of intravenous ivuxolimab administration every 2 weeks at 0.01 to 10 mg/kg. General observations from the study: On average, a greater number of expanded clones characterised CD8+ T cells relative to CD4+. A proportion of nonresponders additionally exhibited low normalized T-cell clonal expansion. Partial responders at 0.1-3.0 mg/kg showed near-lowest clonal expansion.

TCRdb's copy holds only in-frame clones and misses some; the assay was immunoSEQ multiplex PCR. The sample includes about 22,000 clones, roughly 86% seen only once; the top ten take roughly 30%. The CDR3 runs 16 residues. About this clone itself: The antigen is not known.

This receptor was obtained from an adult with an advanced solid tumor such as melanoma, head and neck, liver or kidney cancer. The chain carries TRBV21-1 and TRBJ2-3; the D call of TRBD2 is as the table states it, not checked on the DNA. TRBV21-1 is assigned pseudogene status. The specimen was CD4+ or CD8+ T cells sorted from blood, collected in a trial of the OX40 agonist ivuxolimab. The CDR3 is CASGGAKRASTDTQYF. The CDR3 coding sequence is TGTGCCAGCGGGGGGGCGAAGCGTGCTAGCACAGATACGCAGTATTTT.